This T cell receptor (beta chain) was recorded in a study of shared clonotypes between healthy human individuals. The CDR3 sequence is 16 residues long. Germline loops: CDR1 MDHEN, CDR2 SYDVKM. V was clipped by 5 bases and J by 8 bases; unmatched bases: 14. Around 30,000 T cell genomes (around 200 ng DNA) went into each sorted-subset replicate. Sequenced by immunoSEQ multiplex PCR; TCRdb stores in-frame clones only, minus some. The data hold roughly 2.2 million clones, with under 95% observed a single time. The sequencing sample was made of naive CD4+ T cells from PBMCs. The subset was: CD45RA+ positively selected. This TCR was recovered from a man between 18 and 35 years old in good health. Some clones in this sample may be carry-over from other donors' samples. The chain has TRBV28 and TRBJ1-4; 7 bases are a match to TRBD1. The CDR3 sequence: CASSGTVIRQGEKLFF. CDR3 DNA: TGTGCCAGCAGTGGGACAGTCATTAGGCAGGGAGAAAAACTGTTTTTT.